These 16 T cell receptor beta chains were sequenced from one sample in a study of shared clonotypes between healthy human individuals. Data came from immunoSEQ multiplex PCR; TCRdb stores just in-frame clones and leaves some out. The data hold a few million clones, with approximately 94% observed a single time. The sequenced sample consisted of naive CD4+ T cells sorted from blood. Regarding subset: CD45RA+ positively selected. The receptors derive from a man between 18 and 29 years old in good health.

The rearrangement links TRBV7-8 to TRBJ1-6; D gene ambiguous. CDR1 is SGHVS and CDR2 is FQNEAQ in the germline V gene. V was cut by 5 bases and J by 2 bases, with 7 bases left in between. CDR3 size: 14 residues. CDR3 region: CASSPDTYNSPLHF. In DNA, the CDR3 is TGTGCCAGCAGCCCTGACACCTATAATTCACCCCTCCACTTT.

The chain employs TRBV5-4 and TRBJ2-2; TRBD2 aligns across 10 bases. Germline loops: CDR1 SGHNT, CDR2 YYREEE (reference sequence). This CDR3 region has 15 residues. V shed 2 bases, J shed 6 bases, and the junction held 4 bases outside the gene matches. In nucleotides, the CDR3 is TGTGCCAGCAGCTTAGGCCTAGCGGGGGCCGGGGAGCTGTTTTTT. It is translated as CASSLGLAGAGELFF.

The CDR3 sequence is CASSLDRPTEAFF. CDR3 coding DNA: TGCGCCAGCAGCTTGGACAGGCCCACTGAAGCTTTCTTT. The V and J genes are TRBV5-1 and TRBJ1-1, with D possibly TRBD1 on 5 matching bases. Germline V gene sequence: CDR1 SGHRS, CDR2 YFSETQ. V lost 0 bases and J 4 bases, leaving 7 bases between the germline ends. There are 13 residues in the CDR3.

The V call is TRBV10-2, the J call TRBJ1-3; D is unclear. Trimming stripped 3 bases from V and 9 bases from J, with 18 bases between. The CDR3 has 15 amino acids. Per germline, CDR1 WSHSY and CDR2 SAAADI. The CDR3 reads CASSDLSVAVITIYF. DNA for the CDR3: TGCGCCAGCAGTGATCTTTCGGTGGCTGTAATCACCATATATTTT.

The chain uses TRBV18 and TRBJ2-2, with 8 bases fitting TRBD1. The CDR3 loop spans 14 amino acids. Germline lookup yields CDR1 KGHSH and CDR2 LQKENI. J was trimmed by 5 bases and V by 1 base; bases with no gene match: 0. The CDR3 loop reads CASSPRTGTGELFF. Written as DNA, the CDR3 is TGTGCCAGCTCACCACGGACAGGGACCGGGGAGCTGTTTTTT.

Worth noting for this clone: Other DNA sequences in the sample encode the same CDR3. V usage is TRBV9 and J usage is TRBJ1-1; D gene uncertain. Between the trimmed V and J ends, which lost 0 bases and 0 bases, there was a span of 3 bases. Germline V gives CDR1 SGDLS, CDR2 YYNGEE. The CDR3 consists of 13 residues. CDR3: CASSVELNTEAFF. The CDR3 region has the DNA TGTGCCAGCAGCGTAGAATTGAACACTGAAGCTTTCTTT.

Remarks on this clone: Additional DNA sequences in this sample encode the identical CDR3. The chain joins TRBV18 to TRBJ2-7, with 10 bases that match TRBD2. Germline CDR1 is KGHSH and CDR2 is LQKENI. This CDR3 comprises 14 residues. V was pared by 3 bases and J by 2 bases, with 1 base of the junction left unmatched. The CDR3 nucleotides read TGTGCCAGCTCACCCGGACTAGCGGCCTACGAGCAGTACTTC. As protein: CASSPGLAAYEQYF.

This CDR3 reads CASSQVGTGRETQYF. CDR3 DNA sequence: TGTGCCAGCAGCCAAGTGGGAACAGGGCGGGAGACCCAGTACTTC. V and J are TRBV14 and TRBJ2-5, with D possibly being TRBD1 (6 bases). Germline V gene data show CDR1 as SGHDN and CDR2 as FVKESK. The CDR3 length is 15 residues. The V gene lost 1 base and the J gene lost 5 bases, with 14 bases spanning the gap.

The CDR3 nucleotides read TGTGCCAGCAGTCTAATCGGGGTGCGGTTAGCTGAAGCTTTCTTT. Protein product: CASSLIGVRLAEAFF. V and J are TRBV6-5 and TRBJ1-1, with D hard to call. Germline CDR1 and CDR2: MNHEY and SVGAGI. Trimming pared 5 bases from V and 6 bases from J, leaving 19 bases between. The CDR3 sequence is 15 residues long.

As to this clone: Other DNA sequences in the same sample also yield this CDR3. The chain employs TRBV27 and TRBJ1-2, with D unclear. Per the germline V gene, CDR1 is MNHEY and CDR2 is SMNVEV (reference sequence). Trimming pared 3 bases from V and 1 base from J, leaving 9 bases between. There are 14 residues in the CDR3. The CDR3 here is CASSFAGLNYGYTF. CDR3 nucleotide sequence: TGTGCCAGCAGTTTCGCCGGGCTTAACTATGGCTACACCTTC.

This clone was seen only once. The J gene is TRBJ2-3, the V gene TRBV18; 15 bases map to TRBD2. V was clipped by 3 bases and J by 2 bases; unmatched bases: 18. Per the germline V gene, CDR1 is KGHSH and CDR2 is LQKENI. This CDR3 is 22 amino acids long. The CDR3 here is CASSPRDGGLAGGSGATDTQYF. The CDR3 DNA is TGTGCCAGCTCACCGCGTGACGGGGGACTAGCGGGAGGCTCCGGTGCCACAGATACGCAGTATTTT.

Note on this clone: Other DNA variants within this sample encode the same CDR3. The genes are TRBV5-4 and TRBJ1-1, with 8 bases fitting TRBD1. This CDR3 has 13 amino acids. Germline V CDR1 and CDR2: SGHNT, YYREEE (reference sequence). Unmatched junction bases numbered 2, after V lost 2 bases and J lost 5 bases. The CDR3: CASSLTGGTEAFF. The DNA of the CDR3 is TGTGCCAGCAGCTTAACAGGGGGAACTGAAGCTTTCTTT. The full variable domain, rest sourced from reference TRBV5-4 and TRBJ1-1, is ETGVTQSPTHLIKTRGQQVTLRCSSQSGHNTVSWYQQALGQGPQFIFQYYREEENGRGNFPPRFSGLQFPNYSSELNVNALELDDSALYLCASSLTGGTEAFFGQGTRLTVV.

The chain has TRBV6-6 and TRBJ1-1; no clear D gene. Germline assignment: CDR1 MNHNY and CDR2 SVGAGI (reference sequence). CDR3 length: 13 residues. The ends were cut back, 7 bases at V and 3 bases at J, with 12 bases in the middle. CDR3 loop: CASMGRRDTEAFF. The CDR3 DNA is TGTGCCAGCATGGGGAGAAGAGACACTGAAGCTTTCTTT.

The genes are TRBV7-9 and TRBJ2-3; D is undetermined. The germline V gene encodes CDR1 SEHNR and CDR2 FQNEAQ (reference sequence). Trimming took 8 bases from V and 3 from J, leaving 15 bases between them. CDR3 length equals 14 residues. The CDR3, as DNA: TGTGCCAGCGAACGAATCATAGGGACAGATACGCAGTATTTT. Amino acid sequence: CASERIIGTDTQYF.

This chain joins TRBV6-5 and TRBJ2-7; 12 nucleotides match TRBD1. CDR1 and CDR2 from the germline V gene are MNHEY and SVGAGI. This CDR3 is built from 15 residues. The V segment lost 0 bases and the J segment 12 bases; nucleotides outside the gene matches: 9. The CDR3 loop reads CASSYSGTGGGQPYF. The CDR3 bases are TGTGCCAGCAGTTACTCAGGGACAGGGGGCGGGCAGCCGTACTTC.

The chain has TRBV6-1 and TRBJ2-4, with D possibly being TRBD2 (6 bases). Trimming cost V 3 bases and J 0 bases, with 18 bases left between them. The germline CDR1 and CDR2 sequences are MNHNS and SASEGT. The CDR3 has 18 amino acids. The CDR3 region is CASSDISGAILAKNIQYF. In nucleotides, the CDR3 is TGTGCCAGCAGTGATATTAGCGGAGCGATCCTAGCCAAAAACATTCAGTACTTC.